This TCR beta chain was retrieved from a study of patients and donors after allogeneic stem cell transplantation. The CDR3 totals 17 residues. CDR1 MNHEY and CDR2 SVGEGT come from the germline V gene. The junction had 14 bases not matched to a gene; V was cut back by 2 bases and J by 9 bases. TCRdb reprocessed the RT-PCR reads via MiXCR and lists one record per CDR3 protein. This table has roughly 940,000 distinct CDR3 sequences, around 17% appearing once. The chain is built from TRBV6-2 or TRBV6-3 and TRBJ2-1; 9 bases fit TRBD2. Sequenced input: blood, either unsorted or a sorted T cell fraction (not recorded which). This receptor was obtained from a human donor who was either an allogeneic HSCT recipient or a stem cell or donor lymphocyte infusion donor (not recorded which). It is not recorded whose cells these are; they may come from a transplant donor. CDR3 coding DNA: TGTGCCAGCAGTTACCTCCGAGGCGCGGGGGGGCCAAGTGAGCAGTTCTTC. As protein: CASSYLRGAGGPSEQFF.